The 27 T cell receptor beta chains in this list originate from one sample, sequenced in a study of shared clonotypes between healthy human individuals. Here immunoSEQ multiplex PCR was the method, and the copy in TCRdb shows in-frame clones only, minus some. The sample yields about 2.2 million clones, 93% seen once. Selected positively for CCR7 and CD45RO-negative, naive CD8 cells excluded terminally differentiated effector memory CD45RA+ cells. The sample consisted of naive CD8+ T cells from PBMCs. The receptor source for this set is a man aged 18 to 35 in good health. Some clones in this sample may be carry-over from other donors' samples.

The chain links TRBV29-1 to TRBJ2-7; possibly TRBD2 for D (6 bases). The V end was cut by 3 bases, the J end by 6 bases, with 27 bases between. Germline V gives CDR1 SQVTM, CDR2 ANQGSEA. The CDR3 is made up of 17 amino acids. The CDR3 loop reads CSVESPPETVGGFEQYF. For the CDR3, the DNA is TGCAGCGTTGAGAGCCCTCCAGAGACCGTCGGGGGTTTCGAGCAGTACTTC.

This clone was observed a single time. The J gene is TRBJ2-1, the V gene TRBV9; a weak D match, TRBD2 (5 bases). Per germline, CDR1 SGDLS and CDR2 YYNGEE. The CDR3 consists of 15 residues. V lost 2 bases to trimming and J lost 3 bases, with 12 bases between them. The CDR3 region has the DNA TGTGCCAGCAGCGTCTCAGCGGACCTCTACAATGAGCAGTTCTTC. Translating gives CASSVSADLYNEQFF.

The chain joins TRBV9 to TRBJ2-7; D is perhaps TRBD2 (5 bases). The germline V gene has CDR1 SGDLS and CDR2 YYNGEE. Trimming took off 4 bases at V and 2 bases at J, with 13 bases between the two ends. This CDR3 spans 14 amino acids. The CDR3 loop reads CASSPTGIPYEQYF. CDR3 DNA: TGTGCCAGCAGCCCAACCGGGATCCCCTACGAGCAGTACTTC.

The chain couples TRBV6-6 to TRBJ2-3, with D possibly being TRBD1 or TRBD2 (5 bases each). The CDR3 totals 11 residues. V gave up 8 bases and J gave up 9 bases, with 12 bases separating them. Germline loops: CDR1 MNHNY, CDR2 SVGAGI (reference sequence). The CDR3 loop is CASEFGDTQYF. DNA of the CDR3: TGTGCCAGCGAATTCGGGGACACGCAGTATTTT.

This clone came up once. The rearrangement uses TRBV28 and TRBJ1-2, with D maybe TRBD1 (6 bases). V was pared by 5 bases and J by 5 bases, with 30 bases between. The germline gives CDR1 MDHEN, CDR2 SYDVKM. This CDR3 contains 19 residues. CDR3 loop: CASSRRIRRGPAKDYGYTF. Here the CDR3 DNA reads TGTGCCAGCAGTCGCCGGATTCGCAGGGGTCCTGCCAAAGATTATGGCTACACCTTC.

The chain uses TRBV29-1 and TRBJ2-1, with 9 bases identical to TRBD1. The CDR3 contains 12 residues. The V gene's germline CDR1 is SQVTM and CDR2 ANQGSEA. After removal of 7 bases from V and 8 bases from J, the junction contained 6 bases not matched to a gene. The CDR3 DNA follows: TGCAGCGGGGGACAGGGTCGGGATGAGCAGTTCTTC. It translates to CSGGQGRDEQFF.

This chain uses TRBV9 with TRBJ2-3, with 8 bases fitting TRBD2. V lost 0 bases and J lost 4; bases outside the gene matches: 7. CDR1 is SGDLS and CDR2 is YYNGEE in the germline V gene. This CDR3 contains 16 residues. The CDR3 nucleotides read TGTGCCAGCAGCGTAGAGAGCGGGAGTAGGCCAGATACGCAGTATTTT. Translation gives CASSVESGSRPDTQYF.

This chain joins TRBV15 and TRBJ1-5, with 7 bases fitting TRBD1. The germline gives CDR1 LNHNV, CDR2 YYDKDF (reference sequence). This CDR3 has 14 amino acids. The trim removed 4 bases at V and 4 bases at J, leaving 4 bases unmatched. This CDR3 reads CATSISRGNQPQHF. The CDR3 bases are TGTGCCACCAGCATATCCAGGGGGAATCAGCCCCAGCATTTT.

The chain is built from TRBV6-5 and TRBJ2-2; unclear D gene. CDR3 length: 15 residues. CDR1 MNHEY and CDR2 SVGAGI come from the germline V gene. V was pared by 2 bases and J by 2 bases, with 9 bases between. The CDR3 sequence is CASSYRVLNTGELFF. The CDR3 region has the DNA TGTGCCAGCAGTTACCGGGTCTTAAACACCGGGGAGCTGTTTTTT.

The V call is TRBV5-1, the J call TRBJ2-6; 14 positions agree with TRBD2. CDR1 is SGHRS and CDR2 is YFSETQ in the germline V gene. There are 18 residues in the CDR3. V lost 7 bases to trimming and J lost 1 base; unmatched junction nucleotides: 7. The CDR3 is CASRKGLAGVSGANVLTF. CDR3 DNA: TGCGCCAGCCGGAAGGGACTAGCGGGAGTGTCTGGGGCCAACGTCCTGACTTTC.

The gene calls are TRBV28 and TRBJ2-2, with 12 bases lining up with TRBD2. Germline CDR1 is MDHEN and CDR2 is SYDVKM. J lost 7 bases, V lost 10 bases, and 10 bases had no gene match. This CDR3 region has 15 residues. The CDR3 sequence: CAILRLAGAVGELFF. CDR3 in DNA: TGTGCCATCCTTCGACTAGCGGGAGCGGTCGGGGAGCTGTTTTTT.

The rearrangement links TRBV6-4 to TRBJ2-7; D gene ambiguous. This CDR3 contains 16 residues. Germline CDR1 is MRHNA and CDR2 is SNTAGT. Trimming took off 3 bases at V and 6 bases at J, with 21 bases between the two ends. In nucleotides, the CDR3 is TGTGCCAGCAGTGATACTCCTTGGGAAGCGTTAAGCGAGCAGTACTTC. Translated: CASSDTPWEALSEQYF.

The CDR3 nucleotides are TGTGCCAGCAGCTCGGCCTCCACCCCGGCGGGCGTAGGATACATTCAGTACTTC. This encodes CASSSASTPAGVGYIQYF. The V and J genes are TRBV5-8 and TRBJ2-4, with D perhaps matching TRBD2 (5 bases). V gave up 3 bases and J gave up 8 bases, with 27 bases separating them. The CDR3 covers 18 residues. Germline assignment: CDR1 SGHTS and CDR2 YDEGEE.

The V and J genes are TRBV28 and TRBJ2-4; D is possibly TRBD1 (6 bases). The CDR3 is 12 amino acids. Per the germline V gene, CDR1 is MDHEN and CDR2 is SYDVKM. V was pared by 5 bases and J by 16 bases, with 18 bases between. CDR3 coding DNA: TGTGCCAGCAGTACGCCGGGACATGCCTGTTACTTC. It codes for CASSTPGHACYF.

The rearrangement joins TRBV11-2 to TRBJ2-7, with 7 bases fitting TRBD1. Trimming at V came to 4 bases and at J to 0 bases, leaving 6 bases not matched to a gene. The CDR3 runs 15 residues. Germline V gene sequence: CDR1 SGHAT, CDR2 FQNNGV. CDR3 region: CASSWTGISSYEQYF. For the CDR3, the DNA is TGTGCCAGCAGCTGGACAGGCATTAGCTCCTACGAGCAGTACTTC.

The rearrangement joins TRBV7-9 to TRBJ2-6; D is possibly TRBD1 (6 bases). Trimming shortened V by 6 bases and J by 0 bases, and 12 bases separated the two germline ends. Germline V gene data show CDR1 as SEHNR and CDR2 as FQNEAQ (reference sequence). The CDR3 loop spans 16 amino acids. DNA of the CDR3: TGTGCCAGCAGTCGGGACAATTACTCTGGGGCCAACGTCCTGACTTTC. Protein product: CASSRDNYSGANVLTF.

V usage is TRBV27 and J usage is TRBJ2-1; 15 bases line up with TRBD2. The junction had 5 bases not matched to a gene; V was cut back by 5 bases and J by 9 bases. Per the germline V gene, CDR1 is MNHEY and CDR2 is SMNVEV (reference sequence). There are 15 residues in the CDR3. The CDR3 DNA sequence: TGTGCCAGCAGTCCCGGGACTAGCGGGAGGATTGAGCAGTTCTTC. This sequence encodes CASSPGTSGRIEQFF.

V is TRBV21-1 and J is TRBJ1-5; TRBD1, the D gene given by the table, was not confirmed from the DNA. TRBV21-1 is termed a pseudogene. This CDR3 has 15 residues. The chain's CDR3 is CASIRTGHGNQPQHF. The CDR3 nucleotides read TGTGCCAGCATCCGGACAGGCCACGGCAATCAGCCCCAGCATTTT.

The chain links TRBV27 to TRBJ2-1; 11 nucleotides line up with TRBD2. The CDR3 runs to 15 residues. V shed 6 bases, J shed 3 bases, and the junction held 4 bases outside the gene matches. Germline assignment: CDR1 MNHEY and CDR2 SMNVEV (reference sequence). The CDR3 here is CASSQLAGDYNEQFF. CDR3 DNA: TGTGCCAGCAGCCAACTAGCGGGAGACTACAATGAGCAGTTCTTC.

CDR3 amino acids: CASTPVGGPYNEQFF. In DNA, the CDR3 is TGTGCCAGCACCCCGGTGGGAGGACCCTACAATGAGCAGTTCTTC. The chain uses TRBV6-5 and TRBJ2-1; D is perhaps TRBD2 (6 bases). With 7 bases removed from V and 2 bases from J, the gap between germline ends came to 15 bases. CDR3 size: 15 residues. Germline CDR1 and CDR2: MNHEY and SVGAGI.

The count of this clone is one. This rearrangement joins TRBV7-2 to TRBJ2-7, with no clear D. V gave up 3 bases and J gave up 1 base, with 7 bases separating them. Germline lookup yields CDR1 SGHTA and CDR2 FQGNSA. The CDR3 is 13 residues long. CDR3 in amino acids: CASSLILSYEQYF. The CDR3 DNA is TGTGCCAGCAGCTTGATTCTTTCCTACGAGCAGTACTTC.

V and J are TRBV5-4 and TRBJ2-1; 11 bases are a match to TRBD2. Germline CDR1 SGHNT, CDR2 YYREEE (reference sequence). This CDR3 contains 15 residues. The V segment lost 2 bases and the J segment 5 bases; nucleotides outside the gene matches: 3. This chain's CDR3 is CASSFRLAGNNEQFF. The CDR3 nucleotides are TGTGCCAGCAGCTTTAGACTAGCGGGAAACAATGAGCAGTTCTTC.

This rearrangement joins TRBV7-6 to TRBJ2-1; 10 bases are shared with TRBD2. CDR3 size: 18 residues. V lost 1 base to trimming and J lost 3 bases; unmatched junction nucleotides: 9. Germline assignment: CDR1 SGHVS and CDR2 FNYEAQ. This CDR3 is CASSLEWTSGDNYNEQFF. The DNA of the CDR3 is TGTGCCAGCAGCTTAGAATGGACTAGCGGAGACAACTACAATGAGCAGTTCTTC.

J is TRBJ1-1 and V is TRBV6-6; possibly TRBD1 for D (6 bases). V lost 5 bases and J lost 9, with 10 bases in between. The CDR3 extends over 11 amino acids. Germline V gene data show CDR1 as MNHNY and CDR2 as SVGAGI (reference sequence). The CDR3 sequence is CASSKDRKAFF. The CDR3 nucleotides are TGTGCCAGCAGTAAGGACAGAAAAGCTTTCTTT.

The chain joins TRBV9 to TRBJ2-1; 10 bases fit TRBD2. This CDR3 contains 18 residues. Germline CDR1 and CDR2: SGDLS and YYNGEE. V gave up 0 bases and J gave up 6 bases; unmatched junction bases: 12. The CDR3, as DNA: TGTGCCAGCAGCGTAGCTCCGAGGGAAGCGGGAGGGTTCAATGAGCAGTTCTTC. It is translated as CASSVAPREAGGFNEQFF.

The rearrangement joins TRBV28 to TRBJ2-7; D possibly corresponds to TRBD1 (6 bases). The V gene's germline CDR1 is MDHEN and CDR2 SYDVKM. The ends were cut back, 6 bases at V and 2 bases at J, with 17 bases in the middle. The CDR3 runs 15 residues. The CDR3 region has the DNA TGTGCCAGCAGCTCCCTCCGGGACACTACCTACGAGCAGTACTTC. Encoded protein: CASSSLRDTTYEQYF.

This chain's CDR3 is CASATAVRDSNTGELFF. The CDR3 nucleotides read TGTGCCAGCGCAACTGCCGTCCGGGACTCCAACACCGGGGAGCTGTTTTTT. The J gene is TRBJ2-2, the V gene TRBV7-6; TRBD2 might be the D (6 bases). V lost 8 bases, J lost 2 bases, and 21 bases lay in between. CDR3 length: 17 amino acids. Germline V CDR1 and CDR2: SGHVS, FNYEAQ.